Listed below are T cell receptor beta chains from one sample, sequenced in a study of metastatic and nonmetastatic thyroid tumors. TCRdb recomputed clones from the PCR reads via MiXCR. The sample holds approximately 20,000 clones; roughly 25% are singletons and the top ten take more than 9%. The sequenced sample was tumor tissue. The receptor source for this set is a female donor with papillary thyroid cancer or a benign thyroid nodule (not recorded which). Some clones in this sample may be carry-over from other donors' samples. Both conserved end residues are trimmed from each CDR3.

SARAPPSNTGELF	TRBJ2-2	TRBV20-1
ASSQASLRGFGNTIY	TRBJ1-3	TRBV4-1
ASSMRLAKNIQY	TRBJ2-4	TRBV19
AWSVCPTGPKGRDEQY	TRBJ2-7	TRBV30
SARNIWTSGGNNEQF	TRBJ2-1	TRBV20-1
ASSPPLGGIGYGYEQY	TRBJ2-7	TRBV18
ASTTAMGAGANVLT	TRBJ2-6	TRBV19
ASTSVSQGTEAF	TRBJ1-1	TRBV6-1
SARSLEGQPQDTQY	TRBJ2-5	TRBV20-1
ASRETSWMTSNEQF	TRBJ2-1	TRBV12-3/TRBV12-4
AWSVGGSLDGYT	TRBJ1-2	TRBV30
ASRTGSGNTIY	TRBJ1-3	TRBV6-1
ASSSSGANYGYT	TRBJ1-2	TRBV7-9
ASSQDTLAGDSNTGELF	TRBJ2-2	TRBV3-1
AWSSRTGTGLGSPLH	TRBJ1-6	TRBV30
ASSGGHADTQY	TRBJ2-3	TRBV12-3/TRBV12-4
ASSPLRKNPYEQY	TRBJ2-7	TRBV27
ASSTGTVFGAF	TRBJ1-1	TRBV19
SARSGGTGDNEQF	TRBJ2-1	TRBV20-1
ASSYSRDRGPEAF	TRBJ1-1	TRBV6-5
ASTPPQISNYGYT	TRBJ1-2	TRBV19
AISGGTSGSLTGELF	TRBJ2-2	TRBV10-3
ASSLGYGGSGSSYEQY	TRBJ2-7	TRBV11-2
ASSPAPARYRGELF	TRBJ2-2	TRBV11-2
ASSYTHPGGYSNQPQH	TRBJ1-5	TRBV6-5
SVRARTSTDTQY	TRBJ2-3	TRBV29-1
AGSPGGRHGSPLH	TRBJ1-6	TRBV6-1
ASSSDRGNEKLF	TRBJ1-4	TRBV12-3/TRBV12-4
ASSLVQNTEAF	TRBJ1-1	TRBV7-9
ASSLGPSGANVLT	TRBJ2-6	TRBV11-2
SAQDHRTEAF	TRBJ1-1	TRBV20-1
SVEPTGHGYT	TRBJ1-2	TRBV29-1